The entry below describes one T cell receptor (beta chain). Treatment meaning: roughly 18 received Ad26.COV2.S at low or high dose, single or two shots; roughly five received placebo; per-sample allocation not given. Sampling occurred on day 63 after the first vaccine or placebo injection. An adult of 18-55 years in Boston served as donor. The data were taken from a study of Ad26.COV2.S vaccination and SARS-CoV-2 variants. In the study overall: Donor was assigned to the Ad26.COV2.S arm of trial COV1001. Ad26.COV2.S shots went into the muscle once or twice, 56 days apart.

Generated by immunoSEQ multiplex PCR, the TCRdb table keeps only in-frame clones and is missing some. The table records hundreds of thousands of clones, roughly 85% of them present only once. The CDR3 is 17 amino acids. Germline assignment: CDR1 MGHRA and CDR2 YSYEKL. Trimming pared 1 base from V and 0 bases from J, leaving 10 bases between. V is TRBV4-1 and J is TRBJ1-6; no definite D call. The starting material was peripheral blood, obtained in a trial of Ad26.COV2.S vaccine versus placebo. The clonotype comes from a person between 18 and 60 years old who received the Ad26.COV2.S COVID-19 vaccine or a placebo. CDR3 sequence reads: CASSQGPQSSYNSPLHF. CDR3 bases: TGCGCCAGCAGCCAAGGCCCACAGAGCTCCTATAATTCACCCCTCCACTTT.